The 15 T cell receptor beta chains listed next were all sequenced from one sample in a study of T cell repertoires in cytomegalovirus infection. One entry per CDR3 protein, called by TCRdb with MiXCR from the reads. The data contain under 850,000 distinct CDR3 sequences, approximately 33% of them singletons. These receptors have no identified antigens. The sample was cultured PBMCs, taken from culture after CMV antigen stimulation. The receptor set was obtained from a human donor in good health (CMV status not recorded). Some clones in this sample may be carry-over from other donors' samples.

In its sample, this clonotype was seen many times. The rearrangement joins TRBV7-8 to TRBJ2-1, with TRBD2 as a possible D gene (5 bases). The CDR3 loop spans 17 amino acids. With 5 bases removed from V and 4 bases from J, the gap between germline ends came to 21 bases. Per the germline V gene, CDR1 is SGHVS and CDR2 is FQNEAQ. The DNA of the CDR3 is TGTGCCAGCAGCCCGAGGGTGGGGAGCCCTCTATACAATGAGCAGTTCTTC. Amino acids: CASSPRVGSPLYNEQFF.

In this sample, this clonotype turned up a few times. V usage is TRBV7-6 and J usage is TRBJ2-1; 9 bases match TRBD1. The CDR3 contains 16 residues. Trimming at V came to 1 base and at J to 2 bases, leaving 3 bases not matched to a gene. Germline CDR1 and CDR2: SGHVS and FNYEAQ. Written as DNA, the CDR3 is TGTGCCAGCAGCTTAGGGACAGGGGAGGCCTACAATGAGCAGTTCTTC. It is translated as CASSLGTGEAYNEQFF.

CDR3 loop: CASSLAVVNEQYF. Written as DNA, the CDR3 is TGTGCCAGCAGCTTAGCGGTAGTTAACGAGCAGTACTTC. The chain has TRBV7-6 and TRBJ2-7, with no clear D. In germline, CDR1 is SGHVS, CDR2 FNYEAQ. CDR3 length: 13 amino acids. Trimming took off 0 bases at V and 5 bases at J, with 8 bases between the two ends.

J is TRBJ2-5 and V is TRBV6-6, with a tentative D call TRBD1 (6 bases). Between the trimmed V and J ends, which lost 7 bases and 1 base, there was a span of 13 bases. Germline lookup yields CDR1 MNHNY and CDR2 SVGAGI (reference sequence). This CDR3 is 14 amino acids long. In nucleotides, the CDR3 is TGTGCCAGCACTCACCCCAGGGGCCAAGAGACCCAGTACTTC. Its translation is CASTHPRGQETQYF.

This rearrangement joins TRBV28 to TRBJ1-2, with 11 bases fitting TRBD1. The CDR3 spans 15 residues. The junction had 11 bases not matched to a gene; V was cut back by 6 bases and J by 8 bases. Germline-derived CDR1 and CDR2 are MDHEN and SYDVKM. Written as DNA, the CDR3 is TGTGCCAGCAGCACAAACGGACAGGGGGCGGGAGGCTACACCTTC. Protein: CASSTNGQGAGGYTF.

The J gene is TRBJ2-2, the V gene TRBV7-2; perhaps TRBD1 as D (6 bases). The CDR3 loop spans 18 amino acids. CDR1 is SGHTA and CDR2 is FQGNSA in the germline V gene. The V end was cut by 4 bases, the J end by 7 bases, with 25 bases between. The CDR3 is CASSSYSRGKIRSGELFF. DNA of the CDR3: TGTGCCAGCAGCTCCTACTCCAGGGGAAAGATACGCAGCGGGGAGCTGTTTTTT.

This sequence joins TRBV4-2 and TRBJ2-7; 8 bases are a match to TRBD1. J lost 6 bases, V lost 1 base, and 5 bases had no gene match. The CDR3 runs 14 residues. CDR1 LGHNA and CDR2 YNFKEQ come from the germline V gene. CDR3 amino acids: CASSQGQGIGEQYF. In DNA form, the CDR3 reads TGTGCCAGCAGCCAAGGACAGGGGATTGGCGAGCAGTACTTC.

The V call is TRBV5-6, the J call TRBJ2-3; D is perhaps TRBD1 (5 bases). CDR3 length equals 16 residues. V was clipped by 3 bases and J by 2 bases, with 16 bases between them. Looked up from germline, CDR1 is SGHDT and CDR2 is YYEEEE. The CDR3 reads CASSSPGRPVTDTQYF. CDR3 nucleotides: TGTGCCAGCAGCTCTCCAGGGCGCCCCGTCACAGATACGCAGTATTTT. Full variable domain (rest looked up from reference TRBV5-6 and TRBJ2-3): DAGVTQSPTHLIKTRGQQVTLRCSPKSGHDTVSWYQQALGQGPQFIFQYYEEEERQRGNFPDRFSGHQFPNYSSELNVNALLLGDSALYLCASSSPGRPVTDTQYFGPGTRLTVL.

The gene calls are TRBV6-2 or TRBV6-3 and TRBJ1-3; D is unresolved. CDR3 length equals 16 residues. CDR1 and CDR2 (germline): MNHEY, SVGEGT. The ends were cut back, 6 bases at V and 2 bases at J, with 17 bases in the middle. The CDR3 loop is CASSRGSRATGNTIYF. The CDR3 DNA follows: TGTGCCAGCAGCCGCGGGAGCCGGGCCACTGGAAACACCATATATTTT.

J is TRBJ2-7 and V is TRBV7-2; possible D gene TRBD2, 6 bases. V lost 5 bases to trimming and J lost 0 bases, with 14 bases between them. The V gene's germline CDR1 is SGHTA and CDR2 FQGNSA. CDR3 size: 15 residues. The CDR3 protein is CASSDRSGLSYEQYF. The DNA for the CDR3 is TGTGCCAGCAGCGACCGGAGCGGGCTCTCCTACGAGCAGTACTTC.

The sample holds many counts of this clonotype. This chain uses TRBV15 with TRBJ2-3; D is undetermined. The CDR3 loop spans 14 amino acids. From germline, CDR1 is LNHNV and CDR2 YYDKDF (reference sequence). Trimming took off 0 bases at V and 1 base at J, with 5 bases between the two ends. CDR3 DNA: TGTGCCACCAGCAGAGATGGGGGCACAGATACGCAGTATTTT. It encodes CATSRDGGTDTQYF.

V and J are TRBV7-4 and TRBJ2-3; TRBD2 matches 11 bases. Per the germline V gene, CDR1 is SGHVT and CDR2 is SQSDAQ. V gave up 2 bases and J gave up 5 bases; unmatched junction bases: 9. The CDR3 sequence is 17 residues long. CDR3 sequence reads: CASSLPSSGRAGDTQYF. The CDR3 nucleotides are TGTGCCAGCAGCTTACCAAGTAGCGGGAGGGCCGGAGATACGCAGTATTTT.

V is TRBV12-3 or TRBV12-4 and J is TRBJ2-7; the D gene is possibly TRBD1 (5 bases). This CDR3 contains 14 residues. The ends were cut back, 6 bases at V and 2 bases at J, with 14 bases in the middle. DNA of the CDR3: TGTGCCAGCAGCAACCAGGGTAACACCTACGAGCAGTACTTC. Translating it yields CASSNQGNTYEQYF.

This clonotype was observed a handful of times. CDR3 in amino acids: CASSLGLGSDSPLHF. CDR3 nucleotide sequence: TGTGCCAGCAGCTTAGGACTGGGTTCTGATTCACCCCTCCACTTT. The chain links TRBV7-8 to TRBJ1-6; no definite D call. V lost 1 base and J lost 8, with 12 bases in between. CDR1 and CDR2 from the germline V gene are SGHVS and FQNEAQ. The CDR3 consists of 15 residues. Looking up the rest from reference TRBV7-8 and TRBJ1-6 gives the full variable domain: GAGVSQSPRYKVAKRGQDVALRCDPISGHVSLFWYQQALGQGPEFLTYFQNEAQLDKSGLPSDRFFAERPEGSVSTLKIQRTQQEDSAVYLCASSLGLGSDSPLHFGNGTRLTVT.

This clonotype occurred many times. The V gene is TRBV7-6, the J gene TRBJ2-1; possibly TRBD1 or TRBD2 for D (5 bases each). Between the trimmed V and J ends, which lost 6 bases and 6 bases, there was a span of 18 bases. The CDR3 runs 15 residues. Germline V CDR1 and CDR2: SGHVS, FNYEAQ. Here the CDR3 reads CASSSLSGRANEQFF. For the CDR3, the DNA is TGTGCCAGCAGTTCGTTGTCGGGACGGGCCAATGAGCAGTTCTTC.